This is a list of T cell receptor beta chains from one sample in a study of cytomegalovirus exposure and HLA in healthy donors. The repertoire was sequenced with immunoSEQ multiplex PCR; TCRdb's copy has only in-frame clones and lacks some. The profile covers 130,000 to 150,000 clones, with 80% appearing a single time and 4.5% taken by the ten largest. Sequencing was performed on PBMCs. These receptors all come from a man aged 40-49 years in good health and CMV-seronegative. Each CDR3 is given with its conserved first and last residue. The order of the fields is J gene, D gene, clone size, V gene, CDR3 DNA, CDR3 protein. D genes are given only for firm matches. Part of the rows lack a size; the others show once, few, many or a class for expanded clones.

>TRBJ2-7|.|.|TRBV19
TGTGCCAGTAGTATCGGACAGATTCACGAGCAGTACTTC
CASSIGQIHEQYF
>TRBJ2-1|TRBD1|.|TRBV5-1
TGCGCCAGCAGCTTGGACGGGACAGGGGGCTACAATGAGCAGTTCTTC
CASSLDGTGGYNEQFF
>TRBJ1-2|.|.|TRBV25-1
TGTGCCAGCAGTGAACTTTACTATGGCTACACCTTC
CASSELYYGYTF
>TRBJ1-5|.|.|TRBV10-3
TGTGCCATCAGTGGGGGGGTGAGCAATCAGCCCCAGCATTTT
CAISGGVSNQPQHF
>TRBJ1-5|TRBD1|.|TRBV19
TGTGCCAGTAGTATAGGACAGGGAATCAGCAATCAGCCCCAGCATTTT
CASSIGQGISNQPQHF
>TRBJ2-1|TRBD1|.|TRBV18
TGTGCCAGTTCAAGGGACAGGGGCCCCAATGAGCAGTTCTTC
CASSRDRGPNEQFF
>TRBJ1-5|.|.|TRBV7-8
TGTGCCAGCAGCTTAACGGACGGACTAGCCCAGCCCCAGCATTTT
CASSLTDGLAQPQHF
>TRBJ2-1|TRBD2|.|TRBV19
TGTGCCAGTAGTACGGGACTAGCGGGACCTTACAATGAGCAGTTCTTC
CASSTGLAGPYNEQFF
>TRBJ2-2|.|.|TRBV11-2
TGTGCCAGCAGCTTAGGCCCTGAGGGATCCGGGGAGCTGTTTTTT
CASSLGPEGSGELFF
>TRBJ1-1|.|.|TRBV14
TGTGCCAGCAGCCAAGATAACCTAAACACTGAAGCTTTCTTT
CASSQDNLNTEAFF
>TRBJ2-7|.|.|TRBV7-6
TGTGCCAGCAGCTTAGGCTCGGGAACCTACGAGCAGTACTTC
CASSLGSGTYEQYF
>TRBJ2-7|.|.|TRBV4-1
TGCGCCAGCAGCCAGGACAGAGGGACGGGGCAGTACTTC
CASSQDRGTGQYF
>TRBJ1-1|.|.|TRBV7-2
TGTGCCAGCAGCTTAGGTAATCGGGGGAACACTGAAGCTTTCTTT
CASSLGNRGNTEAFF
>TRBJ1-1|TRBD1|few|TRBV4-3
TGCGCCAGCAGTCAAGACGGCAGGGGGCTAGGTGAAGCTTTCTTT
CASSQDGRGLGEAFF
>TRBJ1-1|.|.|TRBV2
TGTGCCAGCAGTGGGTTGGAGGGGAGGACTGAAGCTTTCTTT
CASSGLEGRTEAFF
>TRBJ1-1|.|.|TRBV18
TGTGCCAGCTCACCAACTTTGAACACTGAAGCTTTCTTT
CASSPTLNTEAFF
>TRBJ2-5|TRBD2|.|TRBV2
TGTGCCAGCAGGGGACTAGCGGGGGGCCGGGGGACCCAGTACTTC
CASRGLAGGRGTQYF
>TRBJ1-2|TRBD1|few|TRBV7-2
TGTGCCAGCAGTCTTCCGGGACAGGGGCGATCAGGTGGCTACACCTTC
CASSLPGQGRSGGYTF
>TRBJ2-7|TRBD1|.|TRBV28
TGTGCCAGCAGAACACAGGGGACGCGCGAGCAGTACTTC
CASRTQGTREQYF
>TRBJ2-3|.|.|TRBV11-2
TGTGCCAGCAGCTTATGGGCTAGCACAGATACGCAGTATTTT
CASSLWASTDTQYF
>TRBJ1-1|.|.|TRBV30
TGTGCCTGGAGTGCCCTCCAGGCAGCTGAAGCTTTCTTT
CAWSALQAAEAFF
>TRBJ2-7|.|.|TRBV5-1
TGCGCCAGCAGCCCCGGGACTGGGGTTTACGAGCAGTACTTC
CASSPGTGVYEQYF
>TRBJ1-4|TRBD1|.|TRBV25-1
TGTGCCAGCAGTGAATCGGGACAGGGGTATGAAAAACTGTTTTTT
CASSESGQGYEKLFF
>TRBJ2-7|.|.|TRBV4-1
TGCGCCAGCAGCCAAGTTGGAGGCGAGCAGTACTTC
CASSQVGGEQYF
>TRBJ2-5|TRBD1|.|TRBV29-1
TGCAGCGCCGGGACAGCCCGAAGTGAGCAGTACTTC
CSAGTARSEQYF
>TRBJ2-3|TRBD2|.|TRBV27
TGTGCCAGCAGTTTTTTTGGGGGAGCGGGGGGGCCACTGGATACGCAGTATTTT
CASSFFGGAGGPLDTQYF
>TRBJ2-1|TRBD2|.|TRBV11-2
TGTGCCAGCAGCTTACCGCGGGGGGGCCTGGGTTACAATGAGCAGTTCTTC
CASSLPRGGLGYNEQFF
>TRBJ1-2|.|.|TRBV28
TGTGCCAGCAGGGACTCGTCGGGCTACACCTTC
CASRDSSGYTF
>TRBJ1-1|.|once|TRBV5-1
TGCGCCAGCAGCTTAGAGGGTTTGAACACTGAAGCTTTCTTT
CASSLEGLNTEAFF
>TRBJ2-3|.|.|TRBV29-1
TGCAGCGTCCTAACAGATACGCAGTATTTT
CSVLTDTQYF
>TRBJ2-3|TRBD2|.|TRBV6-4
TGTGCCAGCAGTGACTCGAGTGGGGGGGGCACAGATACGCAGTATTTT
CASSDSSGGGTDTQYF
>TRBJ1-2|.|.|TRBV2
TGTGCCAGCAGGGACAGCGGGGGGTATGGCTACACCTTC
CASRDSGGYGYTF
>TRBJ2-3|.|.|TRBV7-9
TGTGCCAGCAGCTTAGTGAAGTCAGGCACAGATACGCAGTATTTT
CASSLVKSGTDTQYF
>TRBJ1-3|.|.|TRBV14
TGTGCCAGCAGCCGTAGGGGGACCTCTGGAAACACCATATATTTT
CASSRRGTSGNTIYF
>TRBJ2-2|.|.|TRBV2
TGTGCCAGCAGTGAAACCCGCAGCGACACCGGGGAGCTGTTTTTT
CASSETRSDTGELFF
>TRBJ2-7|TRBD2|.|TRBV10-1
TGCGCCAGCAGTGAACCCACTAGCGGGGGGCCCTACGAGCAGTACTTC
CASSEPTSGGPYEQYF
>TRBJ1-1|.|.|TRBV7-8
TGTGCCAGCAGCTTAGGTGGGAGAAGTGAAGCTTTCTTT
CASSLGGRSEAFF
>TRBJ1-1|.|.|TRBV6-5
TGTGCCAGCAAAGAGTTACTGAACACTGAAGCTTTCTTT
CASKELLNTEAFF
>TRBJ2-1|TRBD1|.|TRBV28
TGTGCCAGCAGTTTATTCGACAGGGTGTTCTACAATGAGCAGTTCTTC
CASSLFDRVFYNEQFF
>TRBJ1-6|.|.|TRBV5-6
TGTGCCAGCAGCTCAGACAGGAATTCACCCCTCCACTTT
CASSSDRNSPLHF
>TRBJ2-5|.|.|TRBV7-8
TGTGCCAGCAGCCGGGGGGCCGGAGAGACCCAGTACTTC
CASSRGAGETQYF
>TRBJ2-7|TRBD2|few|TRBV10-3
TGTGCCACCCTGGGCAGCGGGGTCAGCTCCTACGAGCAGTACTTC
CATLGSGVSSYEQYF
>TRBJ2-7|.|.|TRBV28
TGTGCCAGCAGCCTAGGCAATTCTTACGAGCAGTACTTC
CASSLGNSYEQYF
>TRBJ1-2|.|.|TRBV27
TGTGCCAGCAGTTTATCAGGGGGGGCGGGCGGCTACACCTTC
CASSLSGGAGGYTF
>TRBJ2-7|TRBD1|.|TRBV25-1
TGTGCCAGCAGTGATCCTGGACAGGGGAGTTCCTACGAGCAGTACTTC
CASSDPGQGSSYEQYF
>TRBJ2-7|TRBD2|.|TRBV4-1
TGCGCCAGCAGCCAGACTCCCGGACTAGCGGGGGGGACGGGAAACTACGAGCAGTACTTC
CASSQTPGLAGGTGNYEQYF
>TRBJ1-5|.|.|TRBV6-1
TGTGCCAGCAGTGCGAAGACAGATAGCAATCAGCCCCAGCATTTT
CASSAKTDSNQPQHF
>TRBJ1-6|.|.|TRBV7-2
TGTGCCAGCCGACAGGTCTTATCACCCCTCCACTTT
CASRQVLSPLHF
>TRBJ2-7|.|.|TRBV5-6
TGTGCCAGCAGCTTCGTCCGGGACAACTACGAGCAGTACTTC
CASSFVRDNYEQYF
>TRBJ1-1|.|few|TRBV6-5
TGTGCCAGCAAAGAAGGGGGGAACACTGAAGCTTTCTTT
CASKEGGNTEAFF
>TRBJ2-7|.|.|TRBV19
TGTGCCAGTAGTATCCTGAGGGATCCCTCCTACGAGCAGTACTTC
CASSILRDPSYEQYF
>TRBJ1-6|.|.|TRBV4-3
TGCGCCAGCAGCCAAGACCACGGTCAAGCGGGTTCACCCCTCCACTTT
CASSQDHGQAGSPLHF